What follows are 27 T cell receptor beta chains derived from one specimen sequenced in a study of tumor and adjacent non-tumor tissue in lung cancer listed by TCRdb under 2018. RNA was isolated from bulk unsorted tissue, and RNA quality was assessed with a NanoDrop ND-1000 and an Agilent 2100. Libraries were made using multiplex PCR. Data came from an Illumina HiSeq 2500. Following protocols modified from ARM-PCR, the researchers constructed TCRbeta libraries through three rounds of nested PCR with primers (Table S4). In-frame beta chains were kept once TCRdb had trimmed the public reads at Q25 with fastp and called clones with MiXCR. Rows matching on CDR3 protein sequence are summarized as one entry with the most common DNA and genes. Across this sample there are some 93,000 distinct CDR3 sequences, with roughly 66% seen only once. In total, the top ten clones hold about 16% of the sample. Sequencing was carried out using lung tumor tissue. These TCRs come from a man aged 60 to 69 with non-small cell lung cancer.

The chain couples TRBV11-3 to TRBJ2-1, with D possibly being TRBD2 (6 bases). V dropped 6 bases and J dropped 8 bases, with 20 bases sitting between them. The CDR3 has 15 residues. Germline-derived CDR1 and CDR2 are SGHNT and YENEEA. CDR3: CASRRVTTGSHEQFF. The CDR3, as DNA: TGTGCCAGCAGGCGCGTGACTACCGGGAGCCATGAGCAGTTCTTC.

With regard to this clonotype: A much larger clone lies a single base off, so this may be a read error. V gene TRBV6-1 combines with J gene TRBJ2-1; 9 bases fit TRBD1. Looked up from germline, CDR1 is MNHNS and CDR2 is SASEGT. The CDR3 spans 14 residues. The CDR3 DNA sequence: TGTGCCAGCGGTGAGGACAGGGGTTACAATGAGCAGCTCTTC. It is translated as CASGEDRGYNEQLF.

Regarding this clonotype: A much larger clonotype is one base distant, so this may be a read error. The CDR3 does not end in the conserved phenylalanine or tryptophan, so this is likely a read error. The rearrangement links TRBV28 to TRBJ2-7; D is undetermined. The CDR3 is 11 residues long. V lost 3 bases, J lost 7 bases, and 7 bases lay in between. Per germline, CDR1 MDHEN and CDR2 SYDVKM. CDR3 residues: CASSFRREQYY. The CDR3 nucleotides read TGTGCCAGCAGTTTTCGGCGGGAGCAGTACTAC.

Points on this clonotype: A read error may account for a junction end that differs from germline. The V and J genes are TRBV20-1 and TRBJ2-1; TRBD2 matches 13 bases. Germline CDR1 DFQATT, CDR2 SNEGSKA (reference sequence). The CDR3 totals 15 residues. CDR3 in amino acids: CSASQGLAGNRVQCF. DNA of the CDR3: TGCAGTGCTAGCCAGGGACTAGCGGGAAATCGGGTTCAGTGCTTC.

This clonotype was counted ten times or more. This chain links TRBV29-1 with TRBJ1-5; D is unresolved. The germline V gene encodes CDR1 SQVTM and CDR2 ANQGSEA. The CDR3 extends over 12 amino acids. Trimming shortened V by 0 bases and J by 9 bases, and 9 bases separated the two germline ends. This CDR3 reads CSVEDGGGPQHF. Written as DNA, the CDR3 is TGCAGCGTTGAAGACGGTGGTGGGCCCCAGCATTTT.

This clonotype was picked up one time. The junction departs from the called germline gene at one end, perhaps through a read error. As DNA, the CDR3 is TGTGCCACCCGCCTAAACACATATACGCAGTATTTT. Its translation is CATRLNTYTQYF. This sequence joins TRBV28 and TRBJ2-3; D is unclear. The CDR3 length is 12 residues. The germline V gene has CDR1 MDHEN and CDR2 SYDVKM.

Details on this clonotype: The junction does not match germline at one end; this may be a read error. V gene TRBV4-1 combines with J gene TRBJ2-7; D not resolved. Germline V gives CDR1 MGHRA, CDR2 YSYEKL. The CDR3 has 14 amino acids. CDR3: CASSQDTTNYEKYF. The CDR3, as DNA: TGCGCCAGCAGCCAAGATACAACCAACTACGAGAAGTACTTC.

With respect to this clonotype: A junction boundary mismatches the germline segment, possibly from a read error. The CDR3 nucleotides are TGTGCAAGCAGCCAAGGGACTGGAGCTTTCTTT. Encoded protein: CASSQGTGAFF. The chain uses TRBV4-1 and TRBJ1-1, with a weak D call TRBD1 (5 bases). The CDR3 loop spans 11 amino acids. The germline CDR1 and CDR2 sequences are MGHRA and YSYEKL.

Concerning this clonotype itself: This likely comes from a read error, as the CDR3 has no conserved phenylalanine or tryptophan at its end. V usage is TRBV6-2 or TRBV6-3 and J usage is TRBJ1-2, with D possibly being TRBD1 (5 bases). The V gene's germline CDR1 is MNHEY and CDR2 SVGEGT. Trimming left V 2 bases short and J 0 bases short, with 13 bases between. The CDR3 sequence is 16 residues long. CDR3 nucleotides: TGTGCCAGCAGTTACCAGGGCCACGGACCTAACTATGGCTACACCTTA. As protein: CASSYQGHGPNYGYTL.

The chain links TRBV11-2 to TRBJ2-7; weak D call: TRBD1 (5 bases). The length of the CDR3 is 16 residues. With 9 bases removed from V and 3 bases from J, the gap between germline ends came to 24 bases. In germline, CDR1 is SGHAT, CDR2 FQNNGV. The CDR3 region is CASDPSATWGYYEQYF. As DNA, the CDR3 is TGTGCCAGTGACCCGTCCGCGACATGGGGCTACTACGAGCAGTACTTC.

This clonotype has more than one count but fewer than ten. The genes are TRBV11-2 and TRBJ2-5, with 15 bases lining up with TRBD2. Germline CDR1 is SGHAT and CDR2 is FQNNGV. The CDR3 spans 17 residues. The ends lost 3 bases at V and 6 bases at J; junction bases unmatched: 8. DNA for the CDR3: TGTGCCAGCAGCTTTGGACTAGCGGGGGGGCGCGGCAAGACCCAGTACTTC. Its protein is CASSFGLAGGRGKTQYF.

This chain uses TRBV6-5 with TRBJ2-3; tentative D call: TRBD2 (6 bases). From germline, CDR1 is MNHEY and CDR2 SVGAGI. V dropped 2 bases and J dropped 15 bases, with 21 bases sitting between them. CDR3 size: 14 residues. The CDR3: CASSYAGRTDTRYF. The CDR3 coding sequence is TGTGCCAGCAGTTACGCGGGGCGCACAGATACGCGATATTTT.

A remark on this clonotype: A junction end diverges from the germline sequence, so it may reflect a read error. The rearrangement uses TRBV11-2 and TRBJ2-1, with 15 bases matching TRBD2. Germline CDR1 reads SGHAT; CDR2 reads FQNNGV. This CDR3 contains 17 residues. CDR3 nucleotides: TGTGCCGGCAGCTTAGGGACTAGCGGGAGGTGGCGGCATGAGCAGTTATTC. Translation: CAGSLGTSGRWRHEQLF.

This clonotype has a count of ten or more. This sequence joins TRBV7-9 and TRBJ1-4; 7 nucleotides match TRBD1. From germline, CDR1 is SEHNR and CDR2 FQNEAQ (reference sequence). The junction had 0 bases not matched to a gene; V was cut back by 0 bases and J by 5 bases. CDR3 size: 14 residues. The CDR3: CASSLAGQNEKLFF. CDR3 coding DNA: TGTGCCAGCAGCTTAGCGGGACAGAATGAAAAACTGTTTTTT.

For this clonotype: This clone may be a read error of a much larger clone one base away. The CDR3 loop is CAVDREVGATQYF. CDR3 DNA sequence: TGTGCTGTGGACAGGGAAGTTGGTGCGACCCAGTACTTC. The rearrangement links TRBV30 to TRBJ2-5, with 8 bases fitting TRBD1. Looked up from germline, CDR1 is GTSNPN and CDR2 is SVGIG (reference sequence). The CDR3 sequence is 13 residues long.

The CDR3 is CASSDGGRLAFNEQFF. DNA for the CDR3: TGTGCCAGCAGTGACGGTGGGAGACTAGCGTTTAATGAGCAGTTCTTC. V and J are TRBV25-1 and TRBJ2-1, with 8 bases fitting TRBD2. This CDR3 has 16 residues. CDR1 is MGHDK, CDR2 SYGVNS, per germline. J lost 7 bases, V lost 3 bases, and 11 bases had no gene match.

The chain has TRBV20-1 and TRBJ2-3, with D possibly being TRBD1 or TRBD2 (5 bases each). This CDR3 comprises 14 residues. The germline gives CDR1 DFQATT, CDR2 SNEGSKA (reference sequence). Trimming shortened V by 3 bases and J by 4 bases, and 14 bases separated the two germline ends. The CDR3 sequence is CSARTTSGPDTQYF. As DNA, the CDR3 is TGCAGTGCTAGGACTACCTCGGGGCCAGATACGCAGTATTTT.

As for this clonotype: With a much larger clone just one base away, this may be a read error. This sequence joins TRBV7-8 and TRBJ2-3; perhaps TRBD1 as D (6 bases). Germline-derived CDR1 and CDR2 are SGHVS and FQNEAQ. V was pared by 3 bases and J by 3 bases, with 10 bases between. CDR3 length equals 14 residues. This chain's CDR3 is CASSLIGGTDTQYF. The CDR3 DNA reads TGTGCCAGCAGCTTGATAGGGGGAACAGATACGCAGTATTTT. Combining the CDR3 with reference TRBV7-8 and TRBJ2-3 gives the whole variable domain GAGVSQSPRYKVAKRGQDVALRCDPISGHVSLFWYQQALGQGPEFLTYFQNEAQLDKSGLPSDRFFAERPEGSVSTLKIQRTQQEDSAVYLCASSLIGGTDTQYFGPGTRLTVL.

Notes on this clonotype: A read error may produce the germline difference seen at one junction end. The chain is built from TRBV6-5 and TRBJ2-6, with D maybe TRBD2 (6 bases). Germline V gene data show CDR1 as MNHEY and CDR2 as SVGAGI. The CDR3 covers 16 residues. The DNA for the CDR3 is TGTGCCAGTAGTTATTCGGGGGACTCTGGGGCCAACGTCCTGACTTTC. It yields the protein CASSYSGDSGANVLTF.

Regarding this clonotype: In this CDR3 the conserved last residue, phenylalanine or tryptophan, is missing, so a read error is likely. This chain links TRBV6-5 with TRBJ2-6; D gene unclear. The germline V gene encodes CDR1 MNHEY and CDR2 SVGAGI. The CDR3 consists of 15 residues. The CDR3 bases are TGTGCCAACAGTTACGCTATCTCTGGGGCCAACGTCCTGACTTTG. Protein sequence: CANSYAISGANVLTL.

Comments on this clonotype: The conserved phenylalanine or tryptophan is not found at the CDR3 terminus, so this likely reflects a read error. The gene calls are TRBV6-2 or TRBV6-3 and TRBJ2-6, with D perhaps TRBD1 (5 bases). Germline-derived CDR1 and CDR2 are MNHEY and SVGEGT. This CDR3 contains 17 residues. CDR3 residues: CASSYSVGRAGANALTL. The CDR3 DNA follows: TGTGCCAGCAGTTACTCGGTGGGGCGCGCTGGGGCCAACGCCCTGACTTTG.

As to this clonotype: No conserved phenylalanine or tryptophan is present at the end of the CDR3, so a read error is the likely explanation. CDR3 sequence (DNA): TGTGCCAGCAGCTTTCCCGGAGGCGCCTACGGGCAGTACATC. The encoded protein is CASSFPGGAYGQYI. The J gene is TRBJ2-7, the V gene TRBV11-1; a possible D gene is TRBD2 (5 bases). CDR1 and CDR2 (germline): SGHAT, FQDESV (reference sequence). The CDR3 loop spans 14 amino acids.

As regards this clonotype: The junction and the germline gene differ at one end; a read error may be behind it. The J gene is TRBJ2-1, the V gene TRBV11-2; weak D call: TRBD2 (5 bases). Germline values: CDR1 SGHAT, CDR2 FQNNGV. The CDR3 contains 16 residues. In DNA, the CDR3 is TGCGCCAGCAGCCCCCCCAGGAGGAGCTCCTACAATGAGCACTTCTTC. Amino acids: CASSPPRRSSYNEHFF.

Notes on this clonotype: The junction departs from the called germline gene at one end, perhaps through a read error. The gene calls are TRBV6-1 and TRBJ1-5; a weak D match, TRBD1 (6 bases). CDR3 length: 15 amino acids. The germline gives CDR1 MNHNS, CDR2 SASEGT. Written as DNA, the CDR3 is TGTGCCAGCAGTGAGATGGGGGCGAGAAATCGGCCCCAGCATTTT. Protein sequence: CASSEMGARNRPQHF.

In its sample, this clonotype was seen once. One end of the junction varies from germline; a read error may be responsible. The chain uses TRBV5-4 and TRBJ2-1, with D tentatively TRBD2 (6 bases). Per germline, CDR1 SGHNT and CDR2 YYREEE (reference sequence). This CDR3 spans 16 amino acids. CDR3 in DNA: TGTGCCAGCAGCATTGGACCCGGACTACGAAACAATGAGCGGTTCTTC. It specifies CASSIGPGLRNNERFF.

Notes on this clonotype: A junction boundary mismatches the germline segment, possibly from a read error. CDR3 protein: CVSSPGTGTNQPQYF. CDR3 bases: TGTGTCAGCAGCCCGGGGACAGGGACAAATCAGCCCCAGTATTTT. The genes are TRBV5-8 and TRBJ1-5; TRBD1 matches at 9 bases. The end of the DNA fits TRBJ2-3 better, so the J call may be wrong. Germline V gene lookup returns CDR1 SGHTS and CDR2 YDEGEE. The CDR3 totals 15 residues.

A few counts support this clonotype. V usage is TRBV6-2 or TRBV6-3 and J usage is TRBJ2-7; TRBD1 agrees at 9 bases. The germline gives CDR1 MNHEY, CDR2 SVGEGT. The CDR3 sequence is 16 residues long. With 5 bases clipped from V and 4 bases from J, the junction kept 12 bases outside the gene matches. As DNA, the CDR3 is TGTGCCAGCAGTACCACCCGGACAGGGGACGGTTACGAGCAGTACTTC. Translating gives CASSTTRTGDGYEQYF.